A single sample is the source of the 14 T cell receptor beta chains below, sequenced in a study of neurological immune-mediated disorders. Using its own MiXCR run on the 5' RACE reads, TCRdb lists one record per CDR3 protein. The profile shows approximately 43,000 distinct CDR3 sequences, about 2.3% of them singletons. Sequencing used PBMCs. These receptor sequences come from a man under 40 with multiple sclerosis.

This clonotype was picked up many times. CDR3 residues: CASSFHDRESYEQYF. The CDR3 DNA reads TGTGCCAGCAGCTTCCACGACAGGGAGTCCTACGAGCAGTACTTC. The rearrangement uses TRBV7-8 and TRBJ2-7; 7 bases fit TRBD1. Germline V CDR1 and CDR2: SGHVS, FQNEAQ. V lost 3 bases, J lost 1 base, and 6 bases stayed unmatched. The CDR3 has 15 amino acids.

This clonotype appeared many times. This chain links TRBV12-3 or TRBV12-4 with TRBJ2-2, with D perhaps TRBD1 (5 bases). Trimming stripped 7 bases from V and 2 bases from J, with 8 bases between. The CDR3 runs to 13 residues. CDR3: CASKDTNTGELFF. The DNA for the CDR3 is TGTGCCAGCAAGGACACTAACACCGGGGAGCTGTTTTTT.

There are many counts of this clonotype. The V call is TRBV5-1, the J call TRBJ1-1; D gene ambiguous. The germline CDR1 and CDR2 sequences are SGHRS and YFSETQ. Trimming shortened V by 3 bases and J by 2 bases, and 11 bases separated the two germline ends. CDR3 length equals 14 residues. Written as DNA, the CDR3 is TGCGCCAGCAGCTCATTGATAGAAAACACTGAAGCTTTCTTT. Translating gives CASSSLIENTEAFF.

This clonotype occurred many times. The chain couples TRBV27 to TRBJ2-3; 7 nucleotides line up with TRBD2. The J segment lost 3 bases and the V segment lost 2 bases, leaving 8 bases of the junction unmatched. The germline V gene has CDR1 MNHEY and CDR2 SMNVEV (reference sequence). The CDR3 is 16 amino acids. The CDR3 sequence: CASSLRSGIRTDTQYF. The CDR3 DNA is TGTGCCAGCAGTTTAAGGAGCGGGATAAGGACAGATACGCAGTATTTT.

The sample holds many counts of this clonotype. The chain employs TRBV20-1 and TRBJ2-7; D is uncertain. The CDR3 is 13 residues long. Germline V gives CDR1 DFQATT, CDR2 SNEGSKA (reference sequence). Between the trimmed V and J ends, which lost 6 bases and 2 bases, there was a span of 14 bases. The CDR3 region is CSAALTDPYEQYF. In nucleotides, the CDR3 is TGCAGTGCCGCATTGACCGACCCCTACGAGCAGTACTTC.

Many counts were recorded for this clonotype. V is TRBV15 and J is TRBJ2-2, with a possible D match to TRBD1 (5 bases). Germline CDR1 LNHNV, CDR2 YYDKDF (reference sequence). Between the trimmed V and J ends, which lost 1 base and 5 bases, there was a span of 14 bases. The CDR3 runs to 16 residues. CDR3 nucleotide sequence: TGTGCCACCAGCAGAGGAAGAGACCAGGGAACCGGGGAGCTGTTTTTT. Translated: CATSRGRDQGTGELFF. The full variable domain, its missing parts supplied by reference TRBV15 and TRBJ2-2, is DAMVIQNPRYQVTQFGKPVTLSCSQTLNHNVMYWYQQKSSQAPKLLFHYYDKDFNNEADTPDNFQSRRPNTSFCFLDIRSPGLGDTAMYLCATSRGRDQGTGELFFGEGSRLTVL.

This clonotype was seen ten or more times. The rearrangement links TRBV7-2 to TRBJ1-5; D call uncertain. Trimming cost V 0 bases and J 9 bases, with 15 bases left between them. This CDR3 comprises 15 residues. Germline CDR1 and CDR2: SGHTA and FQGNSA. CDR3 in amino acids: CASSLAERVEVPQHF. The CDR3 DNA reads TGTGCCAGCAGCTTAGCGGAGCGGGTAGAAGTGCCCCAGCATTTT.

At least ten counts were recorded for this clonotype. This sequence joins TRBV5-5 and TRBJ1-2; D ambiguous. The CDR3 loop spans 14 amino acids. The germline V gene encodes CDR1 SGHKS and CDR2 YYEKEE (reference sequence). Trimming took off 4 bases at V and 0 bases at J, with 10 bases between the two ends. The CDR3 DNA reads TGTGCCAGCAGCAGGGTAGCCTCTAACTATGGCTACACCTTC. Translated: CASSRVASNYGYTF. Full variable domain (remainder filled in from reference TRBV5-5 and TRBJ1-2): DAGVTQSPTHLIKTRGQQVTLRCSPISGHKSVSWYQQVLGQGPQFIFQYYEKEERGRGNFPDRFSARQFPNYSSELNVNALLLGDSALYLCASSRVASNYGYTFGSGTRLTVV.

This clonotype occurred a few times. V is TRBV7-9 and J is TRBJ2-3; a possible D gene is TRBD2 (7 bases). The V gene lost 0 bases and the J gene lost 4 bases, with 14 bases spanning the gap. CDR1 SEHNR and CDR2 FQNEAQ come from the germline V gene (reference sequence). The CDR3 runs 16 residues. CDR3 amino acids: CASSLAGGGAADTQYF. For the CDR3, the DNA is TGTGCCAGCAGCTTAGCGGGGGGGGGCGCCGCAGATACGCAGTATTTT.

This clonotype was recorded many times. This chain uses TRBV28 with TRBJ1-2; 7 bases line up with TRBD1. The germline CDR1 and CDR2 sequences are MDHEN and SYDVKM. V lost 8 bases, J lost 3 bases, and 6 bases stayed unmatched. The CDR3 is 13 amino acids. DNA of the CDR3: TGTGCCAGCCGACAAACAGGGGACTATGGCTACACCTTC. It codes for CASRQTGDYGYTF.

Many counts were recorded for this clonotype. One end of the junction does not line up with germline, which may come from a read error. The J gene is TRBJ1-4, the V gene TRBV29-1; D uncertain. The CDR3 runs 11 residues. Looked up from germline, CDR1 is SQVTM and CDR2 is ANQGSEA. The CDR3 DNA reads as TGTAGCGTTGACGTTAATGAAAAACTGTTTTTT. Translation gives CSVDVNEKLFF.

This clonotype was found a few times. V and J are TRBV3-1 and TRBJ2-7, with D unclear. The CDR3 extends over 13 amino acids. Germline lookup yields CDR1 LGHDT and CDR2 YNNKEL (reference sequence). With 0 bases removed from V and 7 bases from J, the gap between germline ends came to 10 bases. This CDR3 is CASSQDYEREQYF. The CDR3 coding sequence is TGTGCCAGCAGCCAAGATTACGAGAGGGAGCAGTACTTC.

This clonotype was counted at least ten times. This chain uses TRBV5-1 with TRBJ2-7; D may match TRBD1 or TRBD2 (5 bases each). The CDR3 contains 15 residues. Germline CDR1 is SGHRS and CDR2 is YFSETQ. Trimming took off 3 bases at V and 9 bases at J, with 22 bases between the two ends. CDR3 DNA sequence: TGCGCCAGCAGCTGGGCACAGATTCCCCGGGACGGGCAGTACTTC. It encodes CASSWAQIPRDGQYF.

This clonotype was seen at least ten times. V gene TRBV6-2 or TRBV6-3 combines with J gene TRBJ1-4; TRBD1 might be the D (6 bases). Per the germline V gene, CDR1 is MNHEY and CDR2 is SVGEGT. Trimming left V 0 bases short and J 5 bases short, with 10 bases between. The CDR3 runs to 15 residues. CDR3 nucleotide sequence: TGTGCCAGCAGTTACTCCGGGGGGCTGAATGAAAAACTGTTTTTT. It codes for CASSYSGGLNEKLFF.